Listed below are T cell receptor beta chains from one sample, sequenced in a study of cytotoxic CD8 clonotypes in ibrutinib-treated CLL. TCRdb keeps only in-frame clones here, not all; method: immunoSEQ multiplex PCR. The sample records about 27,000 clones, roughly 69% being singletons. Sequenced here: PBMCs, sampled after 24 months of ibrutinib treatment. These TCRs come from a human donor with chronic lymphocytic leukemia. Each CDR3 is given with its conserved first and last residue. Fields, in order: clone size, J gene, D gene, V gene, CDR3 protein, CDR3 DNA. A D gene is named only where the DNA matches it firmly. The size entry is marked missing in some rows and otherwise reads once, few, many or a size class.

NA TRBJ2-7 NA TRBV6-1 CASSVSSEQYF TGTGCCAGCAGTGTCAGCAGCGAGCAGTACTTC
NA TRBJ1-4 NA TRBV7-9 CASSLGQGQLFF TGTGCCAGCAGCTTAGGGCAGGGCCAACTGTTTTTT
NA TRBJ1-2 NA TRBV30 CAVSESGPYGYTF TGTGCCGTTTCAGAAAGCGGGCCTTATGGCTACACCTTC
NA TRBJ2-7 NA TRBV28 CASSFGGLYEQYF TGTGCCAGCAGTTTTGGAGGGTTATACGAGCAGTACTTC
NA TRBJ2-7 NA TRBV7-9 CASSTENQPYEQYF TGTGCCAGCAGCACTGAGAATCAACCCTACGAGCAGTACTTC
NA TRBJ2-5 NA TRBV11-3 CASSLDHGSGETQYF TGTGCCAGCAGCTTAGATCACGGTTCCGGGGAGACCCAGTACTTC
few TRBJ1-4 TRBD1 TRBV4-3 CASSHIRGQGAVIGEKLFF TGCGCCAGCAGCCACATCCGGGGACAGGGGGCTGTAATTGGTGAAAAACTGTTTTTT
few TRBJ2-2 NA TRBV25-1 CASAAKGETGELFF TGTGCCAGTGCCGCGAAAGGGGAAACCGGGGAGCTGTTTTTT
NA TRBJ2-7 NA TRBV5-1 CASSFRVGVNEQYF TGCGCCAGCAGCTTCAGGGTTGGGGTGAACGAGCAGTACTTC
NA TRBJ2-3 NA TRBV5-1 CASSLDISTDTQYF TGCGCCAGCAGCTTGGACATCAGCACAGATACGCAGTATTTT
NA TRBJ2-2 TRBD2 TRBV7-3 CASSLELAGTGELFF TGTGCCAGCAGCCTGGAACTAGCGGGCACCGGGGAGCTGTTTTTT
NA TRBJ1-2 NA TRBV27 CASRQAGSNYGYTF TGTGCCAGCAGACAAGCCGGGTCTAACTATGGCTACACCTTC
NA TRBJ2-7 NA TRBV29-1 CSVSHGLASGEQYF TGCAGCGTTAGCCATGGACTTGCGTCGGGGGAGCAGTACTTC
NA TRBJ2-1 NA TRBV7-7 CASSPGYNEQFF TGTGCTAGCAGTCCGGGTTACAATGAGCAGTTCTTC
NA TRBJ1-2 TRBD1 TRBV9 CASSVDRGRIYTF TGTGCCAGCAGCGTAGACAGGGGTCGCATCTACACCTTC
NA TRBJ2-7 NA TRBV7-3 CASSLTPGREQYF TGTGCCAGCAGCTTAACCCCGGGCCGGGAGCAGTACTTC
NA TRBJ2-7 NA TRBV19 CASSWGLEQYF TGTGCCAGTAGTTGGGGCCTGGAGCAGTACTTC
NA TRBJ2-7 TRBD1 TRBV18 CASSPTGRSYEQYF TGTGCCAGCTCACCGACAGGGCGCTCCTACGAGCAGTACTTC
NA TRBJ2-7 TRBD1 TRBV28 CASRPGQENYEQYF TGTGCCAGCAGACCCGGACAGGAGAACTACGAGCAGTACTTC
NA TRBJ1-5 TRBD1 TRBV6-1 CASSGQIAKGAGQPQHF TGTGCCAGCAGTGGTCAAATCGCGAAGGGGGCGGGACAGCCCCAGCATTTT
many TRBJ2-3 NA TRBV13 CASSLGSWGTDTQYF TGTGCCAGCAGCTTGGGGTCCTGGGGGACAGATACGCAGTATTTT
NA TRBJ2-1 TRBD1 TRBV11-2 CASSLDFGDRGYNEQFF TGTGCCAGCAGCTTAGATTTTGGGGACAGGGGATACAATGAGCAGTTCTTC
NA TRBJ2-6 NA TRBV6-1 CASLQGASGANVLTF TGTGCCAGCCTACAGGGTGCTAGTGGTGCCAACGTCCTGACTTTC
NA TRBJ1-2 NA TRBV28 CASSQLGYGYTF TGTGCCAGCAGCCAGTTGGGGTATGGCTACACCTTC
NA TRBJ2-5 NA TRBV13 CASSLVSGSEETQYF TGTGCCAGCAGCTTAGTAAGCGGCAGCGAAGAGACCCAGTACTTC
few TRBJ1-1 TRBD1 TRBV29-1 CSAYRGSTNTEAFF TGCAGCGCCTACAGGGGGAGTACGAACACTGAAGCTTTCTTT
NA TRBJ2-7 TRBD1 TRBV6-6 CASRGMTGTGPWEQYF TGTGCCAGCAGAGGAATGACCGGGACAGGACCTTGGGAGCAGTACTTC
few TRBJ2-4 NA TRBV7-2 CASSLVLSGAKNIQYF TGTGCCAGCAGCTTAGTTCTCTCCGGGGCCAAAAACATTCAGTACTTC
few TRBJ2-3 NA TRBV6-4 CASSDSRGGGTDTQYF TGTGCCAGCAGTGACTCTAGAGGGGGGGGTACAGATACGCAGTATTTT
NA TRBJ1-6 TRBD1 TRBV28 CASETGQVYNSPLHF TGTGCCAGCGAGACTGGACAGGTGTATAATTCACCCCTCCACTTT
NA TRBJ2-7 NA TRBV25-1 CASSVGYEQYF TGTGCCAGCAGTGTGGGCTACGAGCAGTACTTC
medium-sized TRBJ2-2 NA TRBV6-9 CASSYDSEGTGELFF TGTGCCAGCAGTTACGATTCGGAAGGGACCGGGGAGCTGTTTTTT
NA TRBJ2-1 NA TRBV2 CASTLGAGEQFF TGTGCCAGCACCCTTGGGGCTGGTGAGCAGTTCTTC
few TRBJ1-5 NA TRBV7-9 CASSLGPGTDQPQHF TGTGCCAGCAGCTTAGGTCCAGGAACTGATCAGCCCCAGCATTTT
NA TRBJ2-2 NA TRBV9 CASRGAAVTGELFF TGTGCCAGCAGGGGGGCGGCGGTCACCGGGGAGCTGTTTTTT
NA TRBJ1-5 TRBD1 TRBV9 CASSPRQGGQPQHF TGTGCCAGCAGCCCTCGACAGGGTGGGCAGCCCCAGCATTTT
few TRBJ2-2 TRBD2 TRBV4-1 CASSPSGMATGELFF TGCGCCAGCAGCCCGAGCGGGATGGCCACCGGGGAGCTGTTTTTT
NA TRBJ1-4 NA TRBV15 CATSRLNSNEKLFF TGTGCCACCAGCAGACTTAACAGTAATGAAAAACTGTTTTTT
NA TRBJ2-1 TRBD2 TRBV30 CAWSARLGTTRAYNEQFF TGTGCCTGGAGTGCGCGACTTGGGACTACAAGGGCCTACAATGAGCAGTTCTTC
NA TRBJ2-7 NA TRBV29-1 CSVEAGASEQYF TGCAGCGTTGAAGCGGGCGCGTCCGAGCAGTACTTC
few TRBJ2-7 TRBD1 TRBV4-3 CASSQALQGAYEQYF TGCGCCAGCAGCCAAGCCCTACAGGGGGCGTACGAGCAGTACTTC
NA TRBJ2-3 NA TRBV7-9 CASSPLMSGAPASTDTQYF TGTGCCAGCAGCCCACTAATGTCGGGGGCCCCCGCTAGCACAGATACGCAGTATTTT
NA TRBJ2-7 TRBD1 TRBV4-3 CASSQEWTGGNEQYF TGCGCCAGCAGCCAAGAATGGACAGGGGGTAACGAGCAGTACTTC
NA TRBJ1-5 TRBD1 TRBV19 CASTYTGGGQPQHF TGTGCCAGTACCTATACAGGGGGCGGTCAGCCCCAGCATTTT
NA TRBJ2-7 TRBD1 TRBV11-1 CASSSSGGGLTYEQYF TGTGCCAGCAGCTCGTCAGGGGGTGGCTTGACCTACGAGCAGTACTTC
NA TRBJ1-1 TRBD1 TRBV6-1 CASRVNRGDTEAFF TGTGCCAGCAGAGTAAACAGGGGAGACACTGAAGCTTTCTTT
once TRBJ2-7 TRBD2 TRBV5-8 CASIRGAGGREQYF TGTGCCAGCATTAGAGGAGCGGGGGGTCGGGAGCAGTACTTC
NA TRBJ2-7 NA TRBV27 CASSPGLSYEQYF TGTGCCAGCAGTCCAGGCCTCTCCTACGAGCAGTACTTC
once TRBJ2-5 TRBD1 TRBV2 CASSVVRGQETQYF TGTGCCAGCAGTGTGGTCAGGGGGCAAGAGACCCAGTACTTC
NA TRBJ1-1 NA TRBV6-4 CASRAQVTEAFF TGTGCCAGCAGAGCGCAAGTCACTGAAGCTTTCTTT
NA TRBJ2-3 NA TRBV6-6 CASRRDGTDTQYF TGTGCCAGCAGACGGGACGGCACAGATACGCAGTATTTT
NA TRBJ2-7 NA TRBV18 CASSLTGISYEQYF TGTGCCAGCTCACTAACAGGCATCTCCTACGAGCAGTACTTC
NA TRBJ2-5 NA TRBV5-1 CASSLARLQQETQYF TGCGCCAGCAGCTTGGCCAGACTACAACAAGAGACCCAGTACTTC
NA TRBJ1-2 NA TRBV9 CASSVGVGDGYTF TGTGCCAGCAGCGTAGGGGTCGGGGACGGCTACACCTTC
NA TRBJ1-1 NA TRBV6-4 CAREVDTEAFF TGTGCCAGGGAAGTAGACACTGAAGCTTTCTTT